A selection of T cell receptor beta chains follows, all from one sample in a study of T cell responses to AZD1222 COVID-19 vaccine. Generated by immunoSEQ multiplex PCR, the TCRdb table keeps only in-frame clones and is missing some. The data show 140,000 to 150,000 clones, 90% to 95% seen once. Sequenced material: peripheral blood, taken on day 0 of MenACWY control vaccination. Receptors originate from an adult in good health. CDR3s include the opening cysteine and the closing phenylalanine or tryptophan. The D gene is left open where the match is weak. Expanded clones get a size class; other rows say once, few or many, or leave the size out.

v_call,j_call,clone_size,d_call,cdr3_aa,cdr3_nt
TRBV29-1,TRBJ1-3,few,.,CSVTFVRAYSPGNTIYF,TGCAGCGTCACGTTCGTCCGGGCCTACTCCCCTGGAAACACCATATATTTT
TRBV28,TRBJ1-2,once,.,CASSFIGNGNGYTF,TGTGCCAGCAGTTTTATAGGGAATGGCAATGGCTACACCTTC
TRBV19,TRBJ1-2,.,.,CASSIDRTYGYTF,TGTGCCAGTAGTATAGACAGAACCTATGGCTACACCTTC
TRBV3-1/TRBV3-2,TRBJ2-7,few,.,CASSQAPWGPGVDEQYF,TGTGCCAGCAGCCAAGCTCCCTGGGGCCCAGGGGTAGACGAGCAGTACTTC
TRBV10-3,TRBJ1-2,.,.,CAIRPSDRYGYTF,TGTGCCATCAGGCCGTCTGATAGGTATGGCTACACCTTC
TRBV29-1,TRBJ2-1,once,TRBD1,CSVYRGYEQFF,TGCAGCGTATACAGGGGGTATGAGCAGTTCTTC
TRBV6-5,TRBJ1-4,.,.,CAGNEAANEKLFF,TGTGCCGGGAACGAGGCGGCTAATGAAAAACTGTTTTTT
TRBV5-4,TRBJ2-1,.,TRBD2,CASSPSGGSYNEQFF,TGTGCCAGCAGCCCAAGCGGGGGTTCCTACAATGAGCAGTTCTTC
TRBV30,TRBJ1-6,.,.,CAWSPDYNSPLHF,TGTGCCTGGAGTCCGGACTATAATTCACCCCTCCACTTT
TRBV29-1,TRBJ2-7,few,.,CSVEETGYEQYF,TGCAGCGTTGAAGAAACCGGATACGAGCAGTACTTC
TRBV13,TRBJ2-3,.,.,CASSLGVRSSTDTQYF,TGTGCCAGCAGCTTAGGTGTCAGATCTAGCACAGATACGCAGTATTTT
TRBV29-1,TRBJ1-5,.,.,CSVGPGLNQPQHF,TGCAGCGTCGGACCCGGACTTAATCAGCCCCAGCATTTT
TRBV5-8,TRBJ1-1,.,.,CASSLRGLGEAFF,TGTGCCAGCAGCTTAAGGGGCTTGGGTGAAGCTTTCTTT
TRBV4-1,TRBJ1-2,.,.,CASSQAGTRDGYTF,TGCGCCAGCAGCCAAGCTGGGACTCGCGATGGCTACACCTTC
TRBV5-8,TRBJ2-7,.,.,CASSLTYEQYF,TGTGCCAGCAGCCTCACCTACGAGCAGTACTTC
TRBV7-8,TRBJ1-4,.,.,CASSSPDGYHEKLFF,TGTGCCAGCAGCTCCCCGGACGGCTATCATGAAAAACTGTTTTTT
TRBV18,TRBJ2-7,once,.,CASSPSSYEQYF,TGTGCCAGCTCACCAAGCTCCTACGAGCAGTACTTC
TRBV27,TRBJ2-7,.,.,CASRADYYEQYF,TGTGCCAGCAGAGCGGACTACTACGAGCAGTACTTC
TRBV5-1,TRBJ1-5,once,.,CASSLAPGPNQPQHF,TGCGCCAGCAGCTTGGCCCCAGGCCCTAATCAGCCCCAGCATTTT
TRBV5-8,TRBJ2-3,.,.,CASSWTRGDTQYF,TGTGCCAGCAGCTGGACGCGTGGGGATACGCAGTATTTT
TRBV30,TRBJ1-1,.,TRBD1,CAWSVDGTGKAFF,TGTGCCTGGAGTGTGGATGGGACAGGGAAAGCTTTCTTT
TRBV27,TRBJ1-5,.,TRBD1,CASRGTVAVQPQHF,TGTGCCAGCAGGGGGACAGTGGCGGTTCAGCCCCAGCATTTT
TRBV4-2,TRBJ1-2,.,TRBD1,CASSQYQGQNYGYTF,TGTGCCAGCAGCCAGTATCAGGGACAGAACTATGGCTACACCTTC
TRBV2,TRBJ1-2,.,.,CASSTDRNYGYTF,TGTGCCAGCAGTACCGACAGAAACTATGGCTACACCTTC
TRBV5-8,TRBJ1-1,.,.,CASTPDVYQLNTEAFF,TGTGCCAGCACCCCGGACGTTTACCAATTGAACACTGAAGCTTTCTTT
TRBV19,TRBJ2-1,.,.,CAGNYEQFF,TGTGCCGGAAACTATGAGCAGTTCTTC
TRBV5-1,TRBJ2-1,.,.,CASSLAPGNEQFF,TGCGCCAGCAGCTTGGCCCCGGGGAACGAGCAGTTCTTC
TRBV3-1/TRBV3-2,TRBJ1-4,.,.,CASSQKRGGVSEKLFF,TGTGCCAGCAGCCAAAAGAGAGGGGGAGTTAGCGAAAAACTGTTTTTT
TRBV6-5,TRBJ1-2,once,.,CASMGREPGYTF,TGTGCCAGCATGGGCAGGGAGCCTGGCTACACCTTC
TRBV28,TRBJ2-2,.,.,CASVIGTRNTGELFF,TGTGCCAGCGTGATCGGGACACGGAACACCGGGGAGCTGTTTTTT
TRBV10-3,TRBJ1-5,.,.,CAISGPGSNQPQHF,TGTGCCATCAGTGGGCCGGGAAGCAATCAGCCCCAGCATTTT
TRBV10-2,TRBJ1-3,once,.,CASSAGQGNTIYF,TGCGCCAGCAGTGCAGGACAGGGAAACACCATATATTTT
TRBV27,TRBJ1-2,.,.,CASSYFRGQSNYGYTF,TGTGCCAGCAGTTACTTTCGCGGGCAGAGTAACTATGGCTACACCTTC
TRBV14,TRBJ1-4,.,.,CASSLRQFATNEKLFF,TGTGCCAGCAGCCTCCGACAGTTTGCAACTAATGAAAAACTGTTTTTT
TRBV5-1,TRBJ1-1,.,.,CASSSGNTEAFF,TGCGCCAGCAGCTCCGGTAACACTGAAGCTTTCTTT
TRBV25-1,TRBJ2-7,.,.,CASSRGPNYEQYF,TGTGCCAGCAGTCGGGGCCCCAACTACGAGCAGTACTTC
TRBV3-1/TRBV3-2,TRBJ1-5,.,TRBD1,CASSPGTGAFHQPQHF,TGTGCCAGCAGCCCCGGGACAGGGGCCTTCCATCAGCCCCAGCATTTT
TRBV10-3,TRBJ2-7,once,.,CAISRTTYEQYF,TGTGCCATCTCCAGGACAACCTACGAGCAGTACTTC
TRBV2,TRBJ2-7,.,TRBD2,CASSREGGYEQYF,TGTGCCAGCAGTCGGGAGGGGGGCTACGAGCAGTACTTC
TRBV6-4,TRBJ2-3,.,TRBD2,CASSDTSGGADTQYF,TGTGCCAGCAGTGACACTAGCGGGGGGGCAGATACGCAGTATTTT
TRBV27,TRBJ1-1,once,.,CASSLFQDTEAFF,TGTGCCAGCAGCCTATTTCAGGACACTGAAGCTTTCTTT